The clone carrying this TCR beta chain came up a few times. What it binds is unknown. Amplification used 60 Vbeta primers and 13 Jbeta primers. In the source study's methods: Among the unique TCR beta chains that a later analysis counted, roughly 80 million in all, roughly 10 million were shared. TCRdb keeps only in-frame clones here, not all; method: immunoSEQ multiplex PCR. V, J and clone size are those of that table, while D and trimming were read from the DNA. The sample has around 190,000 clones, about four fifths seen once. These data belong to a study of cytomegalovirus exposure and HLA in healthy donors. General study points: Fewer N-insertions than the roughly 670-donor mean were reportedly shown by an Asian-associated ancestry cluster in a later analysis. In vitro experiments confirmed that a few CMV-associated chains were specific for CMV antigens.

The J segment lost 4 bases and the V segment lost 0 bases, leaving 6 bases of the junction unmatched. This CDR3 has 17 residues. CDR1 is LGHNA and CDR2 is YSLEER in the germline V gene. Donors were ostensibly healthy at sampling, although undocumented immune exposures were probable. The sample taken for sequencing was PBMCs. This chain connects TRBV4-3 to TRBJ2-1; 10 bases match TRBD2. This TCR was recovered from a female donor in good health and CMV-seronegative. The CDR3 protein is CASSQDRASGSYNEQFF. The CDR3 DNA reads TGCGCCAGCAGCCAAGATCGGGCTAGCGGGAGTTACAATGAGCAGTTCTTC.